This T cell receptor (beta chain) was found in a study of T cell changes during pregnancy in multiple sclerosis. Trimming took off 4 bases at V and 7 bases at J, with 21 bases between the two ends. The CDR3 is 15 residues long. Germline V gene sequence: CDR1 SGHNT, CDR2 YYREEE (reference sequence). The assay was immunoSEQ multiplex PCR, and TCRdb's table has in-frame clones only and misses some. The sample carries 74,000 or so clones, over 85% recorded once. This chain connects TRBV5-4 to TRBJ2-7; tentatively, D is TRBD2 (5 bases). The sequence was collected from a female donor with multiple sclerosis, enrolled in a pregnancy study. This material consisted of CD4+ T cells from peripheral blood mononuclear cells, taken before pregnancy. DNA for the CDR3: TGTGCCAGCAGCCTTGGACCCCAAGTTACGGGGGAGCAGTACTTC. This codes for CASSLGPQVTGEQYF.